This TCR beta chain was sequenced for a study of vaccination and CD4 T cells after COVID-19. Scientists ran DNA taken from cultured CD4+ T cells through the Oncomine TCR Beta short-read assay for sequencing. MiXCR, run by TCRdb on the PCR reads, gives a single entry per CDR3 protein. The sample lists some 9,500 distinct CDR3 sequences, 30% to 45% occurring once. This clonotype has more than one count but fewer than ten. Antigen unknown. The junction had 22 bases not matched to a gene; V was cut back by 6 bases and J by 3 bases. CDR3 length: 19 amino acids. Germline V CDR1 and CDR2: MNHNS, SASEGT. Treatment here: approximately 9-day PBMC culture with coronavirus spike peptide pools or control peptides (ViraFEST assay).

What was sequenced was CD4+ T cells from blood, cultured in vitro. The genes are TRBV6-1 and TRBJ1-2, with TRBD1 matching 7 bases. The clonotype was recovered from a human donor who had recovered from COVID-19. In nucleotides, the CDR3 is TGTGCCAGCAGCCGCCGACCCCTACAGGGGTCTATTAGTGACTATGGCTACACCTTC. Protein: CASSRRPLQGSISDYGYTF.